This T cell receptor (beta chain) was found in a study of technical replicates of blood from a handful of donors. The data were produced by immunoSEQ multiplex PCR, yet TCRdb's version contains in-frame clones alone and is incomplete. The sample holds approximately 94,000 clones, less than 96% seen once. J gave up 5 bases and V 0 bases, and 5 bases lay outside the gene matches. The CDR3 covers 16 residues. CDR1 and CDR2 (germline): SGHDT, YYEEEE. Sequencing was performed on T cells isolated from PBMCs. This TCR came from a human donor in good health. The chain uses TRBV5-6 and TRBJ2-1, with 10 bases aligning to TRBD1. CDR3 coding DNA: TGTGCCAGCAGCTTGGCGGGACAGGGGACCCACAATGAGCAGTTCTTC. Its translation: CASSLAGQGTHNEQFF.